The clone carrying this T cell receptor beta chain has a single count. This sample is drawn from a study of blood T cell repertoires in COVID-19. This CDR3 is built from 15 residues. V lost 3 bases, J lost 1 base, and 1 base stayed unmatched. Germline V gene sequence: CDR1 MNHNS, CDR2 SASEGT. Repertoires were generated with immunoSEQ multiplex PCR, while TCRdb's copy carries only in-frame clones and drops some. The sample consists of about 200,000 clones, approximately 84% of them appearing once. The clonotype was recovered from a woman aged 80 or over with acute or convalescent COVID-19. The chain employs TRBV6-1 and TRBJ2-7; 12 positions agree with TRBD2. What was sequenced was peripheral blood. As DNA, the CDR3 is TGTGCCAGCAGTGATGGACTAGCGGGGTCCTACGAGCAGTACTTC. This codes for CASSDGLAGSYEQYF.